This entry describes one TCR beta chain. The CDR3 is 15 amino acids. Germline values: CDR1 MNHNY, CDR2 SVGAGI (reference sequence). The J segment lost 2 bases and the V segment lost 6 bases, leaving 7 bases of the junction unmatched. The data derive from a study of blood T cell repertoires in COVID-19. Data came from immunoSEQ multiplex PCR; TCRdb stores just in-frame clones and leaves some out. The profile shows fewer than 250,000 clones, approximately 85% of them singletons. The sample comprised peripheral blood. V usage is TRBV6-6 and J usage is TRBJ2-3, with 8 bases that match TRBD2. This TCR was recovered from a woman of 80 years or more with COVID-19, enrolled during active disease. As DNA, the CDR3 is TGTGCCAGCAGACCATCAGCGGGGGCCACAGATACGCAGTATTTT. This translates into CASRPSAGATDTQYF.